Below, 18 T cell receptor beta chains from the same sample are listed, as sequenced in a study of blood T cells in healthy people across ages. A second roughly 6 to 11 cycle PCR used barcoded and J-beta primers. TCRdb redid the calling of the 5' RACE reads with MiXCR, one entry per CDR3 protein. This sample has 800,000 or so distinct CDR3 sequences; around 62% occur once, and the top ten carry roughly a quarter. Sequencing input: blood. The receptors shown here come from a man aged 30 to 39 in good health.

V usage is TRBV27 and J usage is TRBJ2-3; D possibly uses TRBD1 or TRBD2 (5 bases each). V was cut by 5 bases and J by 8 bases, with 17 bases left in between. The CDR3 runs 14 residues. The germline CDR1 and CDR2 sequences are MNHEY and SMNVEV (reference sequence). The chain's CDR3 is CASSPQLPGATQYF. The CDR3 DNA is TGTGCCAGCAGTCCTCAACTTCCCGGGGCTACGCAGTATTTT.

The V gene is TRBV6-2 or TRBV6-3, the J gene TRBJ2-6; TRBD1 matches at 9 bases. This CDR3 is 16 amino acids long. CDR1 and CDR2 from the germline V gene are MNHEY and SVGEGT. Trimming removed 2 bases from V and 2 bases from J; junction bases left unmatched: 1. The CDR3 bases are TGTGCCAGCAGTTACAACAGGGGGCCTGGGGCCAACGTCCTGACTTTC. Translating gives CASSYNRGPGANVLTF.

The chain uses TRBV11-2 and TRBJ2-4, with D possibly being TRBD2 (5 bases). The DNA matches TRBJ2-7 better at its end, which makes the J call doubtful. The CDR3 spans 13 residues. Germline loops: CDR1 SGHAT, CDR2 FQNNGV. The CDR3 loop is CASSPSPTYEQYF. CDR3 nucleotide sequence: TGTGCCAGCAGCCCTAGCCCCACCTACGAGCAGTACTTC.

J is TRBJ1-4 and V is TRBV6-5; D is possibly TRBD1 (6 bases). Germline CDR1 is MNHEY and CDR2 is SVGAGI. Trimming shortened V by 2 bases and J by 7 bases, and 11 bases separated the two germline ends. This CDR3 is built from 14 residues. CDR3 nucleotides: TGTGCCAGCAGTTACAGGGGGAGGAGTGAAAAACTGTTTTTT. This gives the protein CASSYRGRSEKLFF.

The rearrangement links TRBV20-1 to TRBJ2-3; the match to TRBD1 covers 8 bases. The CDR3 consists of 14 residues. V lost 6 bases to trimming and J lost 4 bases; unmatched junction nucleotides: 9. Looked up from germline, CDR1 is DFQATT and CDR2 is SNEGSKA (reference sequence). The DNA of the CDR3 is TGCAGTGCCGATACCAGGGGGCTTGCAGATACGCAGTATTTT. It translates to CSADTRGLADTQYF.

The chain has TRBV5-1 and TRBJ2-5, with D uncertain. In germline, CDR1 is SGHRS, CDR2 YFSETQ. CDR3 length: 15 amino acids. The germline V and J ends were trimmed by 2 bases and 1 base, with 12 bases remaining between them. The CDR3 reads CASSLALPGQETQYF. The CDR3, as DNA: TGCGCCAGCAGCTTAGCCCTTCCAGGCCAAGAGACCCAGTACTTC. Looking up the rest from reference TRBV5-1 and TRBJ2-5 gives the full variable domain: KAGVTQTPRYLIKTRGQQVTLSCSPISGHRSVSWYQQTPGQGLQFLFEYFSETQRNKGNFPGRFSGRQFSNSRSEMNVSTLELGDSALYLCASSLALPGQETQYFGPGTRLLVL.

The chain joins TRBV30 to TRBJ2-4; TRBD1 aligns across 7 bases. V was clipped by 1 base and J by 4 bases; unmatched bases: 1. CDR1 GTSNPN and CDR2 SVGIG come from the germline V gene (reference sequence). The CDR3 consists of 13 residues. The CDR3 sequence: CAWSGGQKNIQYF. Here the CDR3 DNA reads TGTGCCTGGAGTGGGGGACAGAAAAACATTCAGTACTTC.

The V call is TRBV11-2, the J call TRBJ1-2, with TRBD1 as a possible D gene (6 bases). V lost 5 bases, J lost 6 bases, and 16 bases lay in between. Germline V lookup: CDR1 SGHAT, CDR2 FQNNGV. The CDR3 covers 14 residues. CDR3 region: CASSPRTETHGYTF. The CDR3 DNA sequence: TGTGCCAGCAGCCCTCGGACAGAGACGCATGGCTACACCTTC.

The chain joins TRBV10-2 to TRBJ1-4; D unresolved. CDR1 is WSHSY and CDR2 is SAAADI in the germline V gene. Trimming left V 1 base short and J 5 bases short, with 5 bases between. The CDR3 has 13 residues. CDR3 region: CASSEFPNEKLFF. The CDR3 DNA reads as TGCGCCAGCAGTGAGTTTCCAAATGAAAAACTGTTTTTT.

This chain uses TRBV9 with TRBJ2-3, with TRBD2 matching 7 bases. Per germline, CDR1 SGDLS and CDR2 YYNGEE. V trimming: 3 bases; J trimming: 2 bases; junction bases outside the gene matches: 3. CDR3 size: 14 residues. The CDR3 spells CASSGEGFTDTQYF. CDR3 nucleotide sequence: TGTGCCAGCAGCGGGGAGGGGTTCACAGATACGCAGTATTTT.

The chain couples TRBV5-1 to TRBJ2-3; 9 bases are a match to TRBD2. The CDR3 extends over 17 amino acids. V lost 1 base, J lost 0 bases, and 6 bases stayed unmatched. CDR1 SGHRS and CDR2 YFSETQ come from the germline V gene. CDR3 sequence: CASSLLSSGVSTDTQYF. CDR3 bases: TGCGCCAGCAGCTTGCTCTCTAGCGGGGTTAGCACAGATACGCAGTATTTT.

This chain links TRBV10-3 with TRBJ1-2, with a tentative D call TRBD1 (5 bases). Germline V gives CDR1 ENHRY, CDR2 SYGVKD. This CDR3 is built from 15 residues. Between the trimmed V and J ends, which lost 4 bases and 4 bases, there was a span of 16 bases. In DNA, the CDR3 is TGTGCCATCAGTGGTGGGGGACTGTCCAGCTATGGCTACACCTTC. Its protein product is CAISGGGLSSYGYTF.

In this sample, this clonotype turned up a few times. J is TRBJ2-5 and V is TRBV4-2; 7 nucleotides line up with TRBD2. The V and J ends lost 4 bases and 5 bases, in that order; junction bases with no gene match: 16. Germline CDR1 is LGHNA and CDR2 is YNFKEQ. This CDR3 has 17 residues. The CDR3 coding sequence is TGTGCCAGCAGCCGCCTCCTTAGCGGGCCACCTCGGGAGACCCAGTACTTC. Translated: CASSRLLSGPPRETQYF.

This clonotype was seen more than once but under ten times. The chain uses TRBV7-2 and TRBJ2-4; D remains unclear. Trimming pared 8 bases from V and 14 bases from J, leaving 19 bases between. This CDR3 is 12 amino acids long. CDR1 SGHTA and CDR2 FQGNSA come from the germline V gene. This CDR3 is CASSITVDGKYF. CDR3 coding DNA: TGTGCCAGCTCAATCACGGTGGATGGCAAGTACTTC.

The gene calls are TRBV5-1 and TRBJ2-4; 7 bases fit TRBD1. The DNA end favors TRBJ2-7, so the J call may be wrong. Germline CDR1 is SGHRS and CDR2 is YFSETQ. The CDR3 length is 15 residues. CDR3 in amino acids: CASSIFTTGFDEQYF. The CDR3 DNA follows: TGCGCCAGCAGCATATTTACGACAGGGTTTGACGAGCAGTACTTC.

V and J are TRBV20-1 and TRBJ2-1; either TRBD1 or TRBD2 may supply D (5 bases each). Germline V gives CDR1 DFQATT, CDR2 SNEGSKA (reference sequence). With 3 bases removed from V and 4 bases from J, the gap between germline ends came to 25 bases. The CDR3 contains 18 residues. CDR3 nucleotide sequence: TGCAGTGCTAGCCGGGACCAATCGGCAGGCACCTCGTACAATGAGCAGTTCTTC. This encodes CSASRDQSAGTSYNEQFF.

V and J are TRBV9 and TRBJ1-2; D may be TRBD1 (6 bases). There are 15 residues in the CDR3. V lost 3 bases to trimming and J lost 0 bases, with 12 bases between them. The germline V gene encodes CDR1 SGDLS and CDR2 YYNGEE. The CDR3: CASSATGSPNYGYTF. CDR3 coding DNA: TGTGCCAGCAGCGCCACAGGGTCCCCTAACTATGGCTACACCTTC.

This clonotype was counted a few times. The chain combines TRBV7-2 with TRBJ2-7; D not resolved. Trimming took off 2 bases at V and 1 base at J, with 18 bases between the two ends. CDR3 length: 17 amino acids. The germline CDR1 and CDR2 sequences are SGHTA and FQGNSA. CDR3 protein: CASSLSRSQYLSYEQYF. The CDR3 coding sequence is TGTGCCAGCAGCTTATCCAGGTCCCAATATCTTTCCTACGAGCAGTACTTC.